This T cell receptor beta chain came from a study of blood T cell repertoires in COVID-19. As for the study in general: COVID-19 samples collected from the United States, Italy and Spain covered acute and convalescent phases. PBMCs, B-cell-depleted T cells, or T cells were the source of the cDNA or gDNA that made up the material.

V lost 3 bases and J 2 bases, leaving 12 bases between the germline ends. Per the germline V gene, CDR1 is SGHRS and CDR2 is YFSETQ. The length of the CDR3 is 15 residues. How the authors handled the data: Amplification with reference gene primers provided the estimates of nucleated cell counts. Profiled with immunoSEQ multiplex PCR; TCRdb holds only in-frame clones, not every one. The V and J calls and clone size come from that table; D and trimming were worked out from the DNA. There are roughly 340,000 clones in the sample; around 91% occur only once, and around 3.3% lies in the top ten. The receptor comes from a woman aged 18-30 years who had recovered from COVID-19. This chain links TRBV5-1 with TRBJ2-1, with D perhaps TRBD2 (6 bases). The sequenced material came from peripheral blood. The DNA for the CDR3 is TGCGCCAGCAGCTGGACTATACTTACCTACAATGAGCAGTTCTTC. Translated, it gives CASSWTILTYNEQFF.